This section outlines one T cell receptor beta chain sequence together with its context. Its matching antigen is unknown. The PCR made use of 60 Vbeta and 13 Jbeta primers. Data came from immunoSEQ multiplex PCR; TCRdb stores just in-frame clones and leaves some out. The sample totals tens of thousands of clones; its top ten clones hold approximately 4.3%. The record originates from a study of cytomegalovirus exposure and HLA in healthy donors. Across the study: From donors who were HLA-typed, an early data release held 75 million to 85 million unique TCRs.

The donors, nominally healthy at sampling, likely had unrecorded immune exposures. The germline V gene has CDR1 SGHTA and CDR2 FQGNSA. The CDR3 extends over 15 amino acids. V shed 4 bases, J shed 6 bases, and the junction held 10 bases outside the gene matches. General study points: Per a prior analysis, the majority of TCR beta V segments were productive roughly 87% or roughly 30% of the time. Across donors, presence/absence analyses took sequencing depth to be roughly uniform.

The genes are TRBV7-2 and TRBJ2-5, with 8 bases aligning to TRBD2. The TCR sequence derives from a male donor in good health and CMV-seronegative. Sequencing input: PBMCs. The CDR3 sequence is CASSSAGTRGKTQYF. The CDR3 DNA reads TGTGCCAGCAGCTCAGCCGGGACTAGAGGGAAGACCCAGTACTTC.